This T cell receptor beta chain stems from a study of T cell repertoires in cytomegalovirus infection. At the level of the study: Newly reported HLA-C-restricted and thoroughly characterized HLA-B-restricted CMV epitopes were employed. Overall study findings and caveats: In two of eight donors, the top clonotype was HLA-C-restricted CMV-specific.

A single record per CDR3 protein comes from TCRdb applying MiXCR to the reads. The table records about 770,000 distinct CDR3 sequences, about 28% of them present only once. A note on this clonotype: Antigen unknown.

CDR3 length: 14 residues. CDR1 and CDR2 from the germline V gene are DFQATT and SNEGSKA (reference sequence). The trim removed 4 bases at V and 4 bases at J, leaving 8 bases unmatched. Sequenced material: cultured CD8+ T cells from PBMCs, taken from culture after CMV antigen stimulation. The TCR sequence derives from a human donor in good health (CMV status not recorded). Some clones in this sample may be carry-over from other donors' samples. V and J are TRBV20-1 and TRBJ2-3; 7 bases align to TRBD1. The CDR3 sequence: CSAKGAERADTQYF. The CDR3 coding sequence is TGCAGTGCTAAGGGGGCGGAACGGGCAGATACGCAGTATTTT.